This section outlines one TCR beta chain sequence together with its context. Antigen: not known. Each donor had at least one pre-ART and at least two post-ART PBMC samples. This sample is drawn from a study of long-term antiretroviral therapy in people with HIV. Turning to the study itself: There is a gap of about a decade between the earliest samples and the later 2015 immediate-ART recommendation.

General study points: Repertoires with HIV possessed tighter CDR3 length spans than those of controls. Pre-ART expanded TRB clones stayed dominant throughout, though often decreasing after ART.

Running of the v3.0 immunoSEQ assay took place at survey level. Libraries were prepared by immunoSEQ multiplex PCR; TCRdb keeps only in-frame clonotypes and omits some of them. The sample lists tens of thousands of clones; 94% were seen once. J lost 4 bases, V lost 4 bases, and 8 bases had no gene match. The CDR3 is 15 amino acids. Germline CDR1 is SGHVS and CDR2 is FQNEAQ. This chain connects TRBV7-8 to TRBJ1-2; 8 bases are a match to TRBD1. The TCR sequence derives from a man between 45 and 60 years old with HIV. The sample here was unsorted PBMCs, taken just over 7.3 years after starting antiretroviral therapy. CDR3 residues: CASSSTGEIVYGYTF. The CDR3 region has the DNA TGTGCCAGCAGCTCGACAGGGGAAATCGTCTATGGCTACACCTTC.